Included here is one TCR beta chain sequence, with context. Its antigen is undetermined. At sampling all donors were nominally healthy, likely with unrecorded immune exposures. The data are from a study of cytomegalovirus exposure and HLA in healthy donors. Study conclusions and caveats: Productive status was seen about 90% or about 30% of the time for most TCR beta V segments in an earlier analysis. According to the study, 150 to 200 TCR beta chains were cytomegalovirus-associated.

The V end was cut by 5 bases, the J end by 9 bases, with 23 bases between. The germline V gene encodes CDR1 LGHNA and CDR2 YNFKEQ. CDR3 size: 15 residues. Researchers ran the PCR with 60 Vbeta and 13 Jbeta primers. Method: immunoSEQ multiplex PCR; TCRdb's copy keeps in-frame clones and lacks some. Here the sample spans some 110,000 clones, more than 75% being singletons. Sequenced sample: PBMCs. The clonotype originates from a man in his forties or fifties in good health and CMV-seronegative. V is TRBV4-2 and J is TRBJ2-7, with a tentative D call TRBD2 (5 bases). The CDR3 nucleotides read TGTGCCAGCAGCGAGAGGCTAGGACTTCTGCCCGGGCAGTACTTC. Translating it yields CASSERLGLLPGQYF.